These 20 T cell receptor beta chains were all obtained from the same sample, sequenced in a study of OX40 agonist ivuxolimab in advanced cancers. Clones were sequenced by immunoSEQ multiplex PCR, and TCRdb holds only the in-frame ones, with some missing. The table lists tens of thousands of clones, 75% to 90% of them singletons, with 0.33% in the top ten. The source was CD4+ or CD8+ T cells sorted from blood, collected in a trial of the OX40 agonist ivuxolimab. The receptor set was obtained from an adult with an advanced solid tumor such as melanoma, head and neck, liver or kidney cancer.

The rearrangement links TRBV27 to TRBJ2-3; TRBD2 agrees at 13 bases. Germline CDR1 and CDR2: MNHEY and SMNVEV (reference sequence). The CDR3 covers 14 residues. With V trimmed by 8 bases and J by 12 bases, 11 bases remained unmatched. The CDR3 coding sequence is TGTGCCAGCCGCCAGACTAGCGGGGGGCTGTATCAGTATTTT. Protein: CASRQTSGGLYQYF.

The CDR3 protein is CASSLPDRGGEQYF. The CDR3 coding sequence is TGTGCCAGCAGTTTACCGGACAGGGGGGGCGAGCAGTACTTC. This chain links TRBV28 with TRBJ2-7; 10 bases agree with TRBD1. The CDR3 consists of 14 residues. Germline loops: CDR1 MDHEN, CDR2 SYDVKM. The J segment lost 6 bases and the V segment lost 2 bases, leaving 4 bases of the junction unmatched.

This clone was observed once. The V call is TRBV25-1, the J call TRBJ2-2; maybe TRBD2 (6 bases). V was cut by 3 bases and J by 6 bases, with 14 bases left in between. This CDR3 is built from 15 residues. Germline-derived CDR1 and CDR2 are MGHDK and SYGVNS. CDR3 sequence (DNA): TGTGCCAGCAGTGAGACGGGAGTCTTGGCCGGGGAGCTGTTTTTT. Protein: CASSETGVLAGELFF. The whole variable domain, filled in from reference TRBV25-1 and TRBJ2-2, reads EADIYQTPRYLVIGTGKKITLECSQTMGHDKMYWYQQDPGMELHLIHYSYGVNSTEKGDLSSESTVSRIRTEHFPLTLESARPSHTSQYLCASSETGVLAGELFFGEGSRLTVL.

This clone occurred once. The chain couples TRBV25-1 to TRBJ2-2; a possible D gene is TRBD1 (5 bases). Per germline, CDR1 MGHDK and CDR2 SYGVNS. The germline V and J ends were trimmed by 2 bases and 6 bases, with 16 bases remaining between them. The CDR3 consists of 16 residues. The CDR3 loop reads CASSEVWVRDPGELFF. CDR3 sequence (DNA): TGTGCCAGCAGTGAAGTATGGGTCAGGGATCCCGGGGAGCTGTTTTTT.

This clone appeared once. The CDR3 spells CSARQGSANTEAFF. The CDR3 coding sequence is TGCAGCGCTCGACAGGGATCCGCGAACACTGAAGCTTTCTTT. The chain links TRBV29-1 to TRBJ1-1; 7 bases match TRBD1. In germline, CDR1 is SQVTM, CDR2 ANQGSEA. The ends lost 7 bases at V and 1 base at J; junction bases unmatched: 9. This CDR3 spans 14 amino acids.

The CDR3 nucleotides read TGTGCCAGCAGCCCCGGACGTATCGGGATCGGTGGGGCCAACGTCCTGACTTTC. Its protein product is CASSPGRIGIGGANVLTF. The chain joins TRBV9 to TRBJ2-6; a possible D gene is TRBD2 (5 bases). The V gene lost 4 bases and the J gene lost 3 bases, with 20 bases spanning the gap. The germline gives CDR1 SGDLS, CDR2 YYNGEE. This CDR3 is 18 amino acids long.

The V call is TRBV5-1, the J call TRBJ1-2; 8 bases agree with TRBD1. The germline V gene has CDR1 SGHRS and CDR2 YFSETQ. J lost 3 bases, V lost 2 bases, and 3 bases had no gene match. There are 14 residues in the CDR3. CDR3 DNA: TGCGCCAGCAGCTTATCGGGACAGGACTATGGCTACACCTTC. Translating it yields CASSLSGQDYGYTF.

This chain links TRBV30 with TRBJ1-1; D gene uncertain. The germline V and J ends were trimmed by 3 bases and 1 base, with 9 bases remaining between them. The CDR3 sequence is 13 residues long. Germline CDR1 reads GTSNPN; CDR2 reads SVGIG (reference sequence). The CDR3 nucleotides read TGTGCCTGGAGGAAGGCAGCGAACACTGAAGCTTTCTTT. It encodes CAWRKAANTEAFF.

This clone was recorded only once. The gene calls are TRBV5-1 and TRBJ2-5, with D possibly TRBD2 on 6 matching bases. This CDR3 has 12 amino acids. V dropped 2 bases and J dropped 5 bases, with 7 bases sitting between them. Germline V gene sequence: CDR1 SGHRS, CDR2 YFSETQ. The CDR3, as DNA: TGCGCCAGCAGCTTTGGGGGGGAGACCCAGTACTTC. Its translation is CASSFGGETQYF.

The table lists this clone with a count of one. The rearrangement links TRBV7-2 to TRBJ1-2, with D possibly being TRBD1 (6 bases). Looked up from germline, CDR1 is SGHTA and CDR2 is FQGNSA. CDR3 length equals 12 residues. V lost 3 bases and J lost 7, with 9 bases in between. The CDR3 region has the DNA TGTGCCAGCAGCTTGGACAGCGGTGGCTACACCTTC. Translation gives CASSLDSGGYTF.

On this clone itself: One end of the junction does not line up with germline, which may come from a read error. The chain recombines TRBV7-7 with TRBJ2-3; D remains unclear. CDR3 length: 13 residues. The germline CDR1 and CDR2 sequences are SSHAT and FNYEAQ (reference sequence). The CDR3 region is CASSPLRADTQYF. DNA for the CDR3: TGTGCTAGCAGCCCGCTTCGGGCAGATACGCAGTATTTT.

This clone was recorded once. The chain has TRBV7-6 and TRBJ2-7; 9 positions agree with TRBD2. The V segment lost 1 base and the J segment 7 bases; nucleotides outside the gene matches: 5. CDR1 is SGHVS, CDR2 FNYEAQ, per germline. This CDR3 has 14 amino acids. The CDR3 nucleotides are TGTGCCAGCAGCTTAGTGAGCGGGGGGAGGGAGCAGTACTTC. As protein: CASSLVSGGREQYF.

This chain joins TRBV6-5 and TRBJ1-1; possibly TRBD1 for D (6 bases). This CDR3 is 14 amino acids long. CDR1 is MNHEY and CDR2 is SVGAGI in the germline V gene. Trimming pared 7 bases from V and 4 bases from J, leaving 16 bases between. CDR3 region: CASTSRWGATEAFF. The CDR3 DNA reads TGTGCCAGCACCTCACGGTGGGGGGCCACTGAAGCTTTCTTT.

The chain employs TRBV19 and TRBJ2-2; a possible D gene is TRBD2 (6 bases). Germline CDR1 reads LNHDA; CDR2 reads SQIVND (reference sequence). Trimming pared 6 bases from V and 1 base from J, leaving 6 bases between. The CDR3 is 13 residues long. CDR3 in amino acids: CASRRGNTGELFF. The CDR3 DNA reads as TGTGCCAGTAGGCGGGGGAACACCGGGGAGCTGTTTTTT.

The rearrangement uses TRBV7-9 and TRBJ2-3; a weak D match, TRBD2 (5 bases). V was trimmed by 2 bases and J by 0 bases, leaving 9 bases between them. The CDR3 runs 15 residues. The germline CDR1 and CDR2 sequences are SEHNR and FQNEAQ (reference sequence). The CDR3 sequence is CASSLLRVSTDTQYF. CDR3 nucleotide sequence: TGTGCCAGCAGCTTATTGCGGGTTAGCACAGATACGCAGTATTTT. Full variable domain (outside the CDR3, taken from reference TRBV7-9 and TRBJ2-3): DTGVSQNPRHKITKRGQNVTFRCDPISEHNRLYWYRQTLGQGPEFLTYFQNEAQLEKSRLLSDRFSAERPKGSFSTLEIQRTEQGDSAMYLCASSLLRVSTDTQYFGPGTRLTVL.

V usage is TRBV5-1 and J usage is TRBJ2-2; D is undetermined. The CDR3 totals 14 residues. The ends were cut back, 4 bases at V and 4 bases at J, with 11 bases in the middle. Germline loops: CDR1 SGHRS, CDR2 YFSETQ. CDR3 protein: CASSPTARTGELFF. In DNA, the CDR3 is TGCGCCAGCAGCCCAACAGCCCGCACCGGGGAGCTGTTTTTT. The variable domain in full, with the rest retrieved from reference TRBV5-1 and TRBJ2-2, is KAGVTQTPRYLIKTRGQQVTLSCSPISGHRSVSWYQQTPGQGLQFLFEYFSETQRNKGNFPGRFSGRQFSNSRSEMNVSTLELGDSALYLCASSPTARTGELFFGEGSRLTVL.

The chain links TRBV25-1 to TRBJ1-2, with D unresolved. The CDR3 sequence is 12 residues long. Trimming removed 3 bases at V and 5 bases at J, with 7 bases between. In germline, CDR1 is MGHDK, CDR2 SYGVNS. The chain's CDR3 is CASSETIYGYTF. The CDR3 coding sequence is TGTGCCAGCAGTGAGACCATTTATGGCTACACCTTC.

The CDR3 sequence: CASSPGQGPYNEQFF. The CDR3 DNA sequence: TGTGCCAGCAGCCCTGGCCAGGGACCCTACAATGAGCAGTTCTTC. The rearrangement joins TRBV9 to TRBJ2-1, with D perhaps matching TRBD1 or TRBD2 (5 bases each). The germline CDR1 and CDR2 sequences are SGDLS and YYNGEE. CDR3 length: 15 residues. V dropped 4 bases and J dropped 2 bases, with 13 bases sitting between them.

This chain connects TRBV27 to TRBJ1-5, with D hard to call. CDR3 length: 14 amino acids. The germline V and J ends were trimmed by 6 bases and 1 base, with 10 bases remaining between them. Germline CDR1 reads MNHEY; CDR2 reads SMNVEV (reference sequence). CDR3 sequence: CASRRTASNQPQHF. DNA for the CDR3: TGTGCCAGCAGAAGGACGGCAAGCAATCAGCCCCAGCATTTT.

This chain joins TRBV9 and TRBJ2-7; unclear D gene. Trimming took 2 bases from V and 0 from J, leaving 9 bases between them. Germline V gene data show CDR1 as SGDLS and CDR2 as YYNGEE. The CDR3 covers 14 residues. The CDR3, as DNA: TGTGCCAGCAGCGTGGAGAGGATCTCCTACGAGCAGTACTTC. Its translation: CASSVERISYEQYF.